This is a list of T cell receptor beta chains from one sample in a study of T-cell reconstitution after alpha-beta-depleted transplantation in children. MiXCR, applied by TCRdb to the PCR reads, yields one record per CDR3 protein. Counted here are hundreds of thousands of distinct CDR3 sequences, about 23% occurring once; the ten biggest clones make up around 2.5%. Sequencing was performed on PBMCs, taken before TCRalphabeta/CD19-depleted stem cell transplant. The source is a girl aged 2-10 years with Fanconi anemia, due to receive a stem cell transplant. The CDR3 runs from the conserved cysteine through the conserved F or W. D genes are given only for firm matches. The size field is filled for only some rows; it gives once, few, many or a size class.

abundance | len | j_gene | v_gene | d_gene | CDR3nt | CDR3aa
. | 16 | TRBJ2-7 | TRBV7-8 | TRBD1 | TGTGCCAGCAGCTTACATGGACAGGTATTTTCCTACGAGCAGTACTTC | CASSLHGQVFSYEQYF
. | 15 | TRBJ2-1 | TRBV7-3 | . | TGTGCCAGCAGCTTAGTGGGGCAGTCCTACAATGAGCAGTTCTTC | CASSLVGQSYNEQFF
few | 14 | TRBJ2-1 | TRBV9 | TRBD1 | TGTGCCAGCAGCCTAACGACAGGGGGCCATGAGCAGTTCTTC | CASSLTTGGHEQFF
few | 12 | TRBJ1-2 | TRBV5-5 | . | TGTGCCAGCAGCTTGCCAGACTATGGCTACACCTTC | CASSLPDYGYTF
few | 15 | TRBJ2-1 | TRBV12-5 | . | TGTGCTAGTGGTTTTGGGGAAAGCTCCTACAATGAGCAGTTCTTC | CASGFGESSYNEQFF
. | 13 | TRBJ1-2 | TRBV4-2 | . | TGTGCCAGCAGCCCCCAGGGGTCTTATGGCTACACCTTC | CASSPQGSYGYTF
. | 13 | TRBJ2-3 | TRBV7-9 | TRBD1 | TGTGCCAGCGGCGGACAGGGCACAGATACGCAGTATTTT | CASGGQGTDTQYF
. | 14 | TRBJ2-7 | TRBV7-3 | . | TGTGCCAGCAGCTTAATGGAAGGGCCATACGAGCAGTACTTC | CASSLMEGPYEQYF
. | 13 | TRBJ2-1 | TRBV20-1 | TRBD1 | TGCAGTGAGGCAGGGGGTGGATCCGATGAGCAGTTCTTC | CSEAGGGSDEQFF
many | 16 | TRBJ2-1 | TRBV12-3/TRBV12-4 | TRBD1 | TGTGCCAGCAGGTACCGGGACAGGGGCTCCTACAATGAGCAGTTCTTC | CASRYRDRGSYNEQFF
many | 14 | TRBJ2-7 | TRBV27 | TRBD2 | TGTGCCAGCAGTCTCCGGGACGGGAGGAGCGAGCAGTACTTC | CASSLRDGRSEQYF
few | 15 | TRBJ2-3 | TRBV10-3 | . | TGTGCCATCAGTGTTCTAGGGATCGGCACAGATACGCAGTATTTT | CAISVLGIGTDTQYF
many | 13 | TRBJ2-5 | TRBV29-1 | . | TGCAGCGTTGGTAATAGCGGTCAAGAGACCCAGTACTTC | CSVGNSGQETQYF
few | 13 | TRBJ2-7 | TRBV6-5 | . | TGTGCCAGCAGTTATGGATTTCTCTACGAGCAGTACTTC | CASSYGFLYEQYF
many | 16 | TRBJ2-2 | TRBV5-1 | TRBD1 | TGCGCCACCAAGTCTACAGGGGTACGAAACACCGGGGAGCTGTTTTTT | CATKSTGVRNTGELFF
many | 16 | TRBJ2-6 | TRBV5-1 | . | TGCGCCAGCAGCTTCTCGCTAGCTTCTGGGGCCAACGTCCTGACTTTC | CASSFSLASGANVLTF
few | 16 | TRBJ2-6 | TRBV27 | . | TGTGCCAGCAAGGCGGGGCAGTACTCTGGGGCCAACGTCCTGACTTTC | CASKAGQYSGANVLTF
. | 15 | TRBJ2-5 | TRBV29-1 | . | TGCAGCGTTGCCAATGTTCAAAGCCTTAAAGAGACCCAGTACTTC | CSVANVQSLKETQYF
few | 17 | TRBJ2-6 | TRBV25-1 | TRBD1 | TGTGCCAGCAGCGGGACAGGGGCTCTCTCTGGGGCCAACGTCCTGACTTTC | CASSGTGALSGANVLTF
few | 20 | TRBJ2-3 | TRBV6-2/TRBV6-3 | TRBD2 | TGTGCCAGCAGCCTCACAGAACTAGCGGGAGATCGTGGGCTTTCTTACACGCAGTATTTT | CASSLTELAGDRGLSYTQYF
few | 16 | TRBJ1-1 | TRBV5-1 | . | TGCGCCAGCAGCTTTGGTTGGGGGGACATGAACACTGAAGCTTTCTTT | CASSFGWGDMNTEAFF
few | 15 | TRBJ1-1 | TRBV5-1 | . | TGCGCCAGCAGCTTGGGAGGTGATTGGGGAACTGAAGCTTTCTTT | CASSLGGDWGTEAFF
many | 15 | TRBJ2-7 | TRBV12-3/TRBV12-4 | . | TGTGCCAGCAGTTTCGGGCCGGGGACGATCTACGAGCAGTACTTC | CASSFGPGTIYEQYF
many | 17 | TRBJ2-1 | TRBV20-1 | TRBD2 | TGCAGTGCCACTAGAGGAACAGCGGGGGCAGCCTACAATGAGCAGTTCTTC | CSATRGTAGAAYNEQFF
many | 13 | TRBJ1-1 | TRBV5-1 | . | TGCGCCAGCAGCTTGGAGGGGAACACTGAAGCTTTCTTT | CASSLEGNTEAFF
few | 14 | TRBJ2-7 | TRBV6-2/TRBV6-3 | . | TGTGCCAGCAGTTACGCACAAATTGCCTACGAGCAGTACTTC | CASSYAQIAYEQYF
many | 14 | TRBJ1-6 | TRBV2 | . | TGTGCCAGCAGTGAAGTAGGGAGCGCTTCACCCCTCCACTTT | CASSEVGSASPLHF
. | 11 | TRBJ2-1 | TRBV6-6 | TRBD1 | TGTGCCAGCAGCGACAGGGGCGAGCAGTTCTTC | CASSDRGEQFF